This is a list of T cell receptor beta chains from one sample in a study of T cells after somatic rescue of genetic block. The protocol was immunoSEQ multiplex PCR, while the TCRdb copy is restricted to in-frame clones and leaves out a portion. Seen here are 110,000 or so clones, about 89% observed once, and the top ten hold approximately 1.5%. The sample was peripheral blood mononuclear cells (PBMCs). All receptors derive from a young woman. Each CDR3 is given with its conserved first and last residue. Fields, in order: D gene, CDR3 length, J gene, V gene, clone size, CDR3 DNA, CDR3 protein. D genes are given only for firm matches. Size values are once, few and many counts, or a class for expanded clones, and some rows have none.

D gene: -
CDR3 length: 14
J gene: TRBJ1-6
V gene: TRBV7-9
clone size: -
CDR3 DNA: TGTGCCAGCAGCTTAGGGATGGGGGATTCACCCCTCCACTTT
CDR3 protein: CASSLGMGDSPLHF

D gene: TRBD2
CDR3 length: 16
J gene: TRBJ2-1
V gene: TRBV7-2
clone size: -
CDR3 DNA: TGTGCCAGCAGCTTAGTAGAGCGGGACCCCTACAATGAGCAGTTCTTC
CDR3 protein: CASSLVERDPYNEQFF

D gene: TRBD2
CDR3 length: 12
J gene: TRBJ2-3
V gene: TRBV5-4
clone size: -
CDR3 DNA: TGTGCCAGCAGCGCGGGGGCAGATACGCAGTATTTT
CDR3 protein: CASSAGADTQYF

D gene: -
CDR3 length: 16
J gene: TRBJ1-3
V gene: TRBV28
clone size: once
CDR3 DNA: TGTGCCAGCAGTTTCTCTCTGGGGGCCTCTGGAAACACCATATATTTT
CDR3 protein: CASSFSLGASGNTIYF

D gene: -
CDR3 length: 13
J gene: TRBJ1-6
V gene: TRBV5-4
clone size: once
CDR3 DNA: TGTGCCAGCAGCCCGGGGGGAGATTCACCCCTCCACTTT
CDR3 protein: CASSPGGDSPLHF

D gene: -
CDR3 length: 16
J gene: TRBJ2-1
V gene: TRBV11-2
clone size: once
CDR3 DNA: TGTGCCAGCAGCTTAGGTGCCGGGTTCTCCTACAATGAGCAGTTCTTC
CDR3 protein: CASSLGAGFSYNEQFF

D gene: -
CDR3 length: 12
J gene: TRBJ1-5
V gene: TRBV27
clone size: -
CDR3 DNA: TGTGCCAGCAAACAGGGCAATCAGCCCCAGCATTTT
CDR3 protein: CASKQGNQPQHF

D gene: -
CDR3 length: 13
J gene: TRBJ1-2
V gene: TRBV2
clone size: -
CDR3 DNA: TGTGCCAGCGGGAGGACAGCGGACTATGGCTACACCTTC
CDR3 protein: CASGRTADYGYTF

D gene: -
CDR3 length: 15
J gene: TRBJ1-1
V gene: TRBV5-5
clone size: once
CDR3 DNA: TGTGCCAGCAGCTTATTCCAGGGTTCGGACACTGAAGCTTTCTTT
CDR3 protein: CASSLFQGSDTEAFF

D gene: -
CDR3 length: 22
J gene: TRBJ2-7
V gene: TRBV13
clone size: -
CDR3 DNA: TGTGCCAGCAGCTTAGACCTATCCTCCCGGTGGGAGCTACCTTCCTCCTCCTACGAGCAGTACTTC
CDR3 protein: CASSLDLSSRWELPSSSYEQYF

D gene: -
CDR3 length: 13
J gene: TRBJ1-5
V gene: TRBV19
clone size: -
CDR3 DNA: TGTGCCAGTAGGACCGGAGGGGCTCAGCCCCAGCATTTT
CDR3 protein: CASRTGGAQPQHF

D gene: TRBD1
CDR3 length: 16
J gene: TRBJ2-1
V gene: TRBV4-1
clone size: -
CDR3 DNA: TGCGCCAGCAGCCAGTCCGGGACAGGGAACTACAATGAGCAGTTCTTC
CDR3 protein: CASSQSGTGNYNEQFF

D gene: TRBD2
CDR3 length: 13
J gene: TRBJ2-3
V gene: TRBV30
clone size: once
CDR3 DNA: TGTGCCTGGAATGCGGGGGTAACAGATACGCAGTATTTT
CDR3 protein: CAWNAGVTDTQYF

D gene: -
CDR3 length: 15
J gene: TRBJ1-4
V gene: TRBV6-5
clone size: -
CDR3 DNA: TGTGCCAGCAGTTATACGAGTACTCCTAATGAAAAACTGTTTTTT
CDR3 protein: CASSYTSTPNEKLFF

D gene: -
CDR3 length: 16
J gene: TRBJ2-3
V gene: TRBV11-3
clone size: -
CDR3 DNA: TGTGCCAGCAGCTTGGGTGTCGAAACTAGCACAGATACGCAGTATTTT
CDR3 protein: CASSLGVETSTDTQYF

D gene: -
CDR3 length: 13
J gene: TRBJ1-5
V gene: TRBV2
clone size: -
CDR3 DNA: TGTGCCAGCAAGGGAGATAGCAATCAGCCCCAGCATTTT
CDR3 protein: CASKGDSNQPQHF

D gene: TRBD1
CDR3 length: 16
J gene: TRBJ2-2
V gene: TRBV10-3
clone size: -
CDR3 DNA: TGTGCCATCAGTGAGCGGGACAGGGGGAGCACCGGGGAGCTGTTTTTT
CDR3 protein: CAISERDRGSTGELFF

D gene: -
CDR3 length: 14
J gene: TRBJ1-1
V gene: TRBV11-3
clone size: -
CDR3 DNA: TGTGCCAGCAGCCCTGGGGGGGTGTACACTGAAGCTTTCTTT
CDR3 protein: CASSPGGVYTEAFF

D gene: -
CDR3 length: 14
J gene: TRBJ1-6
V gene: TRBV5-1
clone size: -
CDR3 DNA: TGCGCCAGCAGGGGAACAGCCCAAAATTCACCCCTCCACTTT
CDR3 protein: CASRGTAQNSPLHF

D gene: -
CDR3 length: 14
J gene: TRBJ1-2
V gene: TRBV5-1
clone size: once
CDR3 DNA: TGCGCCAGCAGCTCTCTGGACAGTCCCTATGGCTACACCTTC
CDR3 protein: CASSSLDSPYGYTF

D gene: TRBD1
CDR3 length: 15
J gene: TRBJ2-3
V gene: TRBV13
clone size: -
CDR3 DNA: TGTGCCAGCAGCCGCGACAGGGGAAGCACAGATACGCAGTATTTT
CDR3 protein: CASSRDRGSTDTQYF

D gene: TRBD2
CDR3 length: 15
J gene: TRBJ2-2
V gene: TRBV11-3
clone size: -
CDR3 DNA: TGTGCCAGCAGCGCCGGGAGGCCGGGCACCGGGGAGCTGTTTTTT
CDR3 protein: CASSAGRPGTGELFF

D gene: TRBD1
CDR3 length: 14
J gene: TRBJ2-5
V gene: TRBV2
clone size: -
CDR3 DNA: TGTGCCAGCAGTGAGGGACAGGCGGGGGAGACCCAGTACTTC
CDR3 protein: CASSEGQAGETQYF

D gene: -
CDR3 length: 16
J gene: TRBJ2-5
V gene: TRBV19
clone size: -
CDR3 DNA: TGTGCCAGTAGTATAAGGACGGGTGGTCACCAAGAGACCCAGTACTTC
CDR3 protein: CASSIRTGGHQETQYF

D gene: -
CDR3 length: 12
J gene: TRBJ2-3
V gene: TRBV30
clone size: -
CDR3 DNA: TGTGCCTGGGCGGAAAGCACAGATACGCAGTATTTT
CDR3 protein: CAWAESTDTQYF

D gene: -
CDR3 length: 17
J gene: TRBJ2-7
V gene: TRBV11-2
clone size: -
CDR3 DNA: TGTGCCAGCAGCATAGCGCCCCCCGTCTTCACCCCCTACGAGCAGTACTTC
CDR3 protein: CASSIAPPVFTPYEQYF

D gene: -
CDR3 length: 16
J gene: TRBJ1-1
V gene: TRBV13
clone size: -
CDR3 DNA: TGTGCCAGCAGCTTTAATGGCTGGGGGGTACGAACTGAAGCTTTCTTT
CDR3 protein: CASSFNGWGVRTEAFF

D gene: -
CDR3 length: 12
J gene: TRBJ1-2
V gene: TRBV19
clone size: -
CDR3 DNA: TGTGCCAGTACCACCGGGACAACTGGCTACACCTTC
CDR3 protein: CASTTGTTGYTF

D gene: -
CDR3 length: 15
J gene: TRBJ2-5
V gene: TRBV27
clone size: -
CDR3 DNA: TGTGCCAGCAGCTTCGGGGCAGGAACCCAAGAGACCCAGTACTTC
CDR3 protein: CASSFGAGTQETQYF

D gene: -
CDR3 length: 15
J gene: TRBJ1-1
V gene: TRBV11-3
clone size: -
CDR3 DNA: TGTGCCAGCAGCTTCTCCGGGACAACTAACACTGAAGCTTTCTTT
CDR3 protein: CASSFSGTTNTEAFF

D gene: -
CDR3 length: 17
J gene: TRBJ2-6
V gene: TRBV27
clone size: -
CDR3 DNA: TGTGCCAGCAGTTTAGAGGGCGTTTACTCTGGGGCCAACGTCCTGACTTTC
CDR3 protein: CASSLEGVYSGANVLTF

D gene: -
CDR3 length: 13
J gene: TRBJ1-4
V gene: TRBV5-6
clone size: once
CDR3 DNA: TGTGCCAGCAGCTTGCGGGGGGGAGAAAAACTGTTTTTT
CDR3 protein: CASSLRGGEKLFF

D gene: TRBD2
CDR3 length: 15
J gene: TRBJ2-2
V gene: TRBV19
clone size: -
CDR3 DNA: TGTGCCAGTAGTCAAGCGGGGGGTAACACCGGGGAGCTGTTTTTT
CDR3 protein: CASSQAGGNTGELFF

D gene: TRBD1
CDR3 length: 15
J gene: TRBJ1-2
V gene: TRBV7-2
clone size: -
CDR3 DNA: TGTGCCAGCAGCTCCCGGGACAGGGACACGTATGGCTACACCTTC
CDR3 protein: CASSSRDRDTYGYTF

D gene: -
CDR3 length: 15
J gene: TRBJ2-6
V gene: TRBV7-9
clone size: once
CDR3 DNA: TGTGCCAGCAGCTTCCGAGGGAAGGGGGCCAACGTCCTGACTTTC
CDR3 protein: CASSFRGKGANVLTF

D gene: TRBD2
CDR3 length: 15
J gene: TRBJ2-1
V gene: TRBV9
clone size: -
CDR3 DNA: TGTGCCAGCAGCGTAGACGGGGGGGCCTACAATGAGCAGTTCTTC
CDR3 protein: CASSVDGGAYNEQFF

D gene: -
CDR3 length: 16
J gene: TRBJ2-5
V gene: TRBV15
clone size: -
CDR3 DNA: TGTGCCACCACCCCTGTAGAAATGCGCGTGGCAGAGACCCAGTACTTC
CDR3 protein: CATTPVEMRVAETQYF

D gene: -
CDR3 length: 10
J gene: TRBJ2-7
V gene: TRBV29-1
clone size: -
CDR3 DNA: TGCAGCGTTGAAGAGGAAAGGGCTTACTTC
CDR3 protein: CSVEEERAYF

D gene: TRBD2
CDR3 length: 15
J gene: TRBJ2-2
V gene: TRBV2
clone size: -
CDR3 DNA: TGTGCCAGCAGTGAGCAGGGACTAAACACCGGGGAGCTGTTTTTT
CDR3 protein: CASSEQGLNTGELFF

D gene: TRBD2
CDR3 length: 18
J gene: TRBJ2-4
V gene: TRBV2
clone size: -
CDR3 DNA: TGTGCCAGCAGTGGAGGGGTAATAGCGGGGGGAGCCAAAAACATTCAGTACTTC
CDR3 protein: CASSGGVIAGGAKNIQYF

D gene: -
CDR3 length: 18
J gene: TRBJ1-6
V gene: TRBV5-1
clone size: -
CDR3 DNA: TGCGCCAGCAGCTTAGGAGCAGGGGAGAGGTCCTATAATTCACCCCTCCACTTT
CDR3 protein: CASSLGAGERSYNSPLHF

D gene: TRBD1
CDR3 length: 14
J gene: TRBJ1-6
V gene: TRBV29-1
clone size: -
CDR3 DNA: TGCAGCGTCCGGACAGGGAATGGATTTTCACCCCTCCACTTT
CDR3 protein: CSVRTGNGFSPLHF

D gene: -
CDR3 length: 13
J gene: TRBJ2-7
V gene: TRBV27
clone size: -
CDR3 DNA: TGTGCCAGCAGTTTTTCCAGGGGCGACGAGCAGTACTTC
CDR3 protein: CASSFSRGDEQYF

D gene: TRBD1
CDR3 length: 13
J gene: TRBJ2-7
V gene: TRBV11-2
clone size: -
CDR3 DNA: TGTGCCAGCAGCCTGGACAGGGCCCACGAGCAGTACTTC
CDR3 protein: CASSLDRAHEQYF

D gene: -
CDR3 length: 14
J gene: TRBJ2-3
V gene: TRBV4-3
clone size: once
CDR3 DNA: TGCGCCAGCAGCCAAGAACTAGCTGGAGATACGCAGTATTTT
CDR3 protein: CASSQELAGDTQYF

D gene: -
CDR3 length: 13
J gene: TRBJ1-1
V gene: TRBV6-1
clone size: -
CDR3 DNA: TGTGCCAGCAGTGAAAATCAGGGGACTGAAGCTTTCTTT
CDR3 protein: CASSENQGTEAFF

D gene: -
CDR3 length: 17
J gene: TRBJ1-3
V gene: TRBV4-1
clone size: -
CDR3 DNA: TGCGCCAGCAGCCATTTCGGGACCGCGAGCTCTGGAAACACCATATATTTT
CDR3 protein: CASSHFGTASSGNTIYF

D gene: -
CDR3 length: 13
J gene: TRBJ1-2
V gene: TRBV30
clone size: -
CDR3 DNA: TGTGCCTGGAGTTCAGGGGATTGGGATGGCTACACCTTC
CDR3 protein: CAWSSGDWDGYTF

D gene: -
CDR3 length: 15
J gene: TRBJ1-1
V gene: TRBV5-1
clone size: -
CDR3 DNA: TGCGCCAGCAGCTTGGGTCCCCTGGGGGACACTGAAGCTTTCTTT
CDR3 protein: CASSLGPLGDTEAFF

D gene: TRBD1
CDR3 length: 16
J gene: TRBJ1-2
V gene: TRBV4-2
clone size: once
CDR3 DNA: TGTGCCAGCAGCCAGGCCGGGACAGGGGAAGACGGAGGCTACACCTTC
CDR3 protein: CASSQAGTGEDGGYTF

D gene: -
CDR3 length: 16
J gene: TRBJ2-2
V gene: TRBV9
clone size: -
CDR3 DNA: TGTGCCAGCAGCGTAACCTCACAATATACTCAGGGGGAGCTGTTTTTT
CDR3 protein: CASSVTSQYTQGELFF

D gene: -
CDR3 length: 13
J gene: TRBJ1-3
V gene: TRBV30
clone size: -
CDR3 DNA: TGTGCCTGGAACTCGCTTTCTGGAAACACCATATATTTT
CDR3 protein: CAWNSLSGNTIYF